This is a list of T cell receptor beta chains from one sample in a study of metastatic and nonmetastatic thyroid tumors. With MiXCR, TCRdb reprocessed the PCR reads. The sample has roughly 33,000 clones, roughly a sixth seen once. The sample consisted of blood. Every receptor here comes from a male donor with papillary thyroid cancer or a benign thyroid nodule (not recorded which). Some clones in this sample may be carry-over from other donors' samples. Each CDR3 is given with its conserved first and last residue. The D gene is left open where the match is weak.

d_gene: -
j_gene: TRBJ1-1
v_gene: TRBV5-6
CDR3aa: CASSTGVPNTEAFF

d_gene: -
j_gene: TRBJ1-2
v_gene: TRBV5-5
CDR3aa: CASSAKGDYGYTF

d_gene: -
j_gene: TRBJ1-1
v_gene: TRBV28
CDR3aa: CASQNMVEMNTEAFF

d_gene: TRBD1
j_gene: TRBJ1-2
v_gene: TRBV28
CDR3aa: CASSSTGRYGYTF

d_gene: TRBD2
j_gene: TRBJ2-5
v_gene: TRBV15
CDR3aa: CATSRLAGGFQETQYF

d_gene: -
j_gene: TRBJ2-2
v_gene: TRBV28
CDR3aa: CASSLLDTGELFF

d_gene: -
j_gene: TRBJ1-1
v_gene: TRBV12-3/TRBV12-4
CDR3aa: CASNSRGRNTEAFF

d_gene: -
j_gene: TRBJ2-3
v_gene: TRBV20-1
CDR3aa: CSARGLGLVTDTQYF

d_gene: -
j_gene: TRBJ2-3
v_gene: TRBV27
CDR3aa: CASSLWCGRVTDTQYF

d_gene: -
j_gene: TRBJ2-7
v_gene: TRBV11-2
CDR3aa: CASNGGGGAYEQYF

d_gene: -
j_gene: TRBJ2-7
v_gene: TRBV6-1
CDR3aa: CASSLQSYYEQYF

d_gene: TRBD2
j_gene: TRBJ2-7
v_gene: TRBV29-1
CDR3aa: CSVSLAGGPKTYEQYF

d_gene: TRBD2
j_gene: TRBJ2-3
v_gene: TRBV7-3
CDR3aa: CASSFVAGGGRGSTDTQYF

d_gene: -
j_gene: TRBJ1-1
v_gene: TRBV5-1
CDR3aa: CASIDTLGTEAFF

d_gene: -
j_gene: TRBJ2-7
v_gene: TRBV5-1
CDR3aa: CASRKQVSSDDQYF

d_gene: -
j_gene: TRBJ2-4
v_gene: TRBV11-2
CDR3aa: CASSPPPGQGSKNIQYF

d_gene: TRBD1
j_gene: TRBJ2-2
v_gene: TRBV20-1
CDR3aa: CSARDGGQGDTGELFF

d_gene: TRBD2
j_gene: TRBJ2-7
v_gene: TRBV28
CDR3aa: CASSYDLHLLAETSYEQYF

d_gene: -
j_gene: TRBJ2-2
v_gene: TRBV5-1
CDR3aa: CASSLVLGELFF

d_gene: -
j_gene: TRBJ1-2
v_gene: TRBV20-1
CDR3aa: CSASPFWANYGYTF

d_gene: TRBD1
j_gene: TRBJ1-1
v_gene: TRBV7-6
CDR3aa: CATLTGDSLMNTEAFF

d_gene: -
j_gene: TRBJ1-5
v_gene: TRBV28
CDR3aa: CASCLGGSNQPQHF

d_gene: -
j_gene: TRBJ1-1
v_gene: TRBV7-2
CDR3aa: CASSLATASTEAFF

d_gene: -
j_gene: TRBJ1-3
v_gene: TRBV6-5
CDR3aa: CASSYSSRSSGNTIYF

d_gene: -
j_gene: TRBJ2-7
v_gene: TRBV20-1
CDR3aa: CSAREVGKPYEQYF

d_gene: TRBD1
j_gene: TRBJ2-7
v_gene: TRBV24-1
CDR3aa: CATSDRRDSGSYEQYF

d_gene: TRBD2
j_gene: TRBJ2-1
v_gene: TRBV10-1
CDR3aa: CASSGGLAGGNEQFF

d_gene: -
j_gene: TRBJ1-2
v_gene: TRBV30
CDR3aa: CAWSWRTGRISSYGYTF

d_gene: TRBD2
j_gene: TRBJ2-7
v_gene: TRBV28
CDR3aa: CASSASGGRKEQYF

d_gene: -
j_gene: TRBJ1-2
v_gene: TRBV27
CDR3aa: CASSDGFYGYTF

d_gene: -
j_gene: TRBJ1-2
v_gene: TRBV30
CDR3aa: CAWKMEGESYTF

d_gene: -
j_gene: TRBJ2-1
v_gene: TRBV27
CDR3aa: CASSLQISYNEQFF

d_gene: -
j_gene: TRBJ1-5
v_gene: TRBV6-1
CDR3aa: CASSFQGGNNQPQHF

d_gene: TRBD1
j_gene: TRBJ1-2
v_gene: TRBV20-1
CDR3aa: CSASRQGTRGYTF

d_gene: -
j_gene: TRBJ1-5
v_gene: TRBV6-1
CDR3aa: CASNYQGNSNQPQHF

d_gene: TRBD2
j_gene: TRBJ2-5
v_gene: TRBV19
CDR3aa: CASSLAGPRETQYF

d_gene: -
j_gene: TRBJ1-5
v_gene: TRBV2
CDR3aa: CASSVDNSNQPQHF

d_gene: -
j_gene: TRBJ1-1
v_gene: TRBV12-5
CDR3aa: CATSQDWNTEAFF

d_gene: -
j_gene: TRBJ1-5
v_gene: TRBV19
CDR3aa: CASSIEPGQYSNQPQHF

d_gene: -
j_gene: TRBJ2-7
v_gene: TRBV10-1
CDR3aa: CASSEFRDYEQYF

d_gene: -
j_gene: TRBJ1-6
v_gene: TRBV6-1
CDR3aa: CASRWGRGSNSPLHF

d_gene: -
j_gene: TRBJ2-5
v_gene: TRBV3-1
CDR3aa: CASRLQGGETQYF

d_gene: -
j_gene: TRBJ1-2
v_gene: TRBV19
CDR3aa: CASSLNPNAAPGYGYTF

d_gene: TRBD1
j_gene: TRBJ1-6
v_gene: TRBV6-2/TRBV6-3
CDR3aa: CASSRDSENSPLHF

d_gene: TRBD1
j_gene: TRBJ1-2
v_gene: TRBV30
CDR3aa: CAWWQGAGGYTF